This paragraph reports one TCR beta chain. The antigen remains undetermined. These data are taken from a study of beta chain features in type 1 diabetes. Points from the study as a whole: In every one of the four CD4+ subsets, TCRB CDR3s were moderately but significantly shorter in Type 1 diabetes patients.

Expressed TCRB transcripts were sequenced because the entire RNA isolate underwent reverse transcription. Libraries were prepared by immunoSEQ multiplex PCR; TCRdb keeps only in-frame clonotypes and omits some of them. The sample has approximately 730,000 clones, 13% seen once. V lost 2 bases and J lost 0, with 12 bases in between. The CDR3 runs 16 residues. In germline, CDR1 is ENHRY, CDR2 SYGVKD. Sequencing used naive CD4+ T cells from blood. The chain has TRBV10-3 and TRBJ2-3; unclear D gene. The sequence derives from a man younger than 30 with type 1 diabetes. CDR3 bases: TGTGCCATCAGTGAGGGAGTGCAGTCTAGCACAGATACGCAGTATTTT. Its translation: CAISEGVQSSTDTQYF.